A single sample is the source of the 11 T cell receptor beta chains below, sequenced in a study of OX40 agonist ivuxolimab in advanced cancers. Only in-frame clones appear in the TCRdb table, and some are missing; sequencing was by immunoSEQ multiplex PCR. The profile covers roughly 77,000 clones, with around 92% appearing a single time and approximately 0.48% taken by the ten largest. Material: CD4+ or CD8+ T cells sorted from blood, obtained in a trial of the OX40 agonist ivuxolimab. The source is an adult with an advanced solid tumor such as melanoma, head and neck, liver or kidney cancer.

This clone was picked up one time. The chain combines TRBV2 with TRBJ1-4; possibly TRBD1 for D (6 bases). The CDR3 consists of 14 residues. Germline V gives CDR1 SNHLY, CDR2 FYNNEI. Trimming removed 5 bases at V and 7 bases at J, with 14 bases between. The CDR3 is CASSKRGVGEKLFF. Written as DNA, the CDR3 is TGTGCCAGCAGTAAAAGGGGGGTTGGTGAAAAACTGTTTTTT.

The chain has TRBV18 and TRBJ2-5; 7 bases match TRBD1. The J segment lost 5 bases and the V segment lost 4 bases, leaving 10 bases of the junction unmatched. Germline CDR1 is KGHSH and CDR2 is LQKENI. The CDR3 contains 15 residues. The CDR3 DNA sequence: TGTGCCAGCTCACGCGAGCCAGGGGGATGGGAGACCCAGTACTTC. It specifies CASSREPGGWETQYF.

This clone was observed a single time. The rearrangement joins TRBV27 to TRBJ2-7; 8 bases are shared with TRBD2. Looked up from germline, CDR1 is MNHEY and CDR2 is SMNVEV (reference sequence). Unmatched junction bases numbered 6, after V lost 5 bases and J lost 3 bases. CDR3 size: 14 residues. CDR3 region: CASSPQREFYEQYF. The CDR3 bases are TGTGCCAGCAGTCCCCAGCGGGAGTTCTACGAGCAGTACTTC.

The rearrangement links TRBV19 to TRBJ1-1; the D is unclear. The CDR3 contains 15 residues. Trimming stripped 1 base from V and 7 bases from J, with 16 bases between. The germline V gene encodes CDR1 LNHDA and CDR2 SQIVND (reference sequence). DNA for the CDR3: TGTGCCAGTAGTATAGCTGAACATGAGGGCAGTGAAGCTTTCTTT. This encodes CASSIAEHEGSEAFF. The full variable domain, rest sourced from reference TRBV19 and TRBJ1-1, is DGGITQSPKYLFRKEGQNVTLSCEQNLNHDAMYWYRQDPGQGLRLIYYSQIVNDFQKGDIAEGYSVSREKKESFPLTVTSAQKNPTAFYLCASSIAEHEGSEAFFGQGTRLTVV.

The rearrangement links TRBV4-3 to TRBJ2-7, with D tentatively TRBD1 or TRBD2 (6 bases each). V shed 0 bases and J shed 4 bases, with 13 bases lying between them. The CDR3 covers 15 residues. Germline values: CDR1 LGHNA, CDR2 YSLEER. CDR3 loop: CASSQDSGALYEQYF. The CDR3 nucleotides read TGCGCCAGCAGCCAAGATTCGGGGGCACTTTACGAGCAGTACTTC.

V gene TRBV27 combines with J gene TRBJ2-1; possible D gene TRBD2, 6 bases. CDR1 is MNHEY, CDR2 SMNVEV, per germline (reference sequence). The V gene lost 4 bases and the J gene lost 6 bases, with 16 bases spanning the gap. The CDR3 consists of 15 residues. The CDR3 nucleotides read TGTGCCAGCAGTTCTCGTGTTTTCGGGGGCAATGAGCAGTTCTTC. Protein sequence: CASSSRVFGGNEQFF.

This clone has only one observation. The chain combines TRBV4-3 with TRBJ1-4; D might be TRBD1 (5 bases). The CDR3 extends over 14 amino acids. Deletions cut 0 bases from V and 7 bases from J, with 9 bases between. CDR1 is LGHNA, CDR2 YSLEER, per germline. The DNA of the CDR3 is TGCGCCAGCAGCCAAGAAGGGGTAGGTGAAAAACTGTTTTTT. Protein: CASSQEGVGEKLFF.

The genes are TRBV7-8 and TRBJ2-3, with 7 bases matching TRBD2. Germline V gives CDR1 SGHVS, CDR2 FQNEAQ. V shed 3 bases and J 2 bases; nucleotides not matched to a gene: 14. The length of the CDR3 is 18 residues. The CDR3 sequence: CASSLRRLPSGSTDTQYF. In nucleotides, the CDR3 is TGTGCCAGCAGCTTGCGCCGGTTGCCTAGCGGTTCCACAGATACGCAGTATTTT.

This rearrangement joins TRBV6-1 to TRBJ1-2; possibly TRBD1 for D (5 bases). Germline CDR1 MNHNS, CDR2 SASEGT. V lost 5 bases and J lost 3, with 13 bases in between. The CDR3 totals 14 residues. CDR3 sequence reads: CASSPGPADYGYTF. The CDR3 DNA reads as TGTGCCAGCAGTCCAGGGCCCGCCGACTATGGCTACACCTTC.

The rearrangement joins TRBV9 to TRBJ2-2, with 7 bases matching TRBD1. Germline V CDR1 and CDR2: SGDLS, YYNGEE. The CDR3 covers 16 residues. J lost 0 bases, V lost 0 bases, and 2 bases had no gene match. As DNA, the CDR3 is TGTGCCAGCAGCGTAGCAGGGGGAGCGAACACCGGGGAGCTGTTTTTT. As protein: CASSVAGGANTGELFF.

The chain couples TRBV7-3 to TRBJ2-7; 10 bases are shared with TRBD1. V trimming: 0 bases; J trimming: 0 bases; junction bases outside the gene matches: 2. Germline-derived CDR1 and CDR2 are SGHTA and FQGTGA. This CDR3 comprises 16 residues. Written as DNA, the CDR3 is TGTGCCAGCAGCTTAACCCGGACAGGGGGCTCCTACGAGCAGTACTTC. Translated: CASSLTRTGGSYEQYF.